This entry lists 31 T cell receptor beta chains sequenced from one sample in a study of blood T cell repertoires in COVID-19. Data came from immunoSEQ multiplex PCR; TCRdb stores just in-frame clones and leaves some out. The data contain 180,000 or so clones, roughly 82% of them singletons. The sequenced sample consisted of peripheral blood. These receptor sequences come from a woman in her 70s with acute or convalescent COVID-19.

This clone appeared a single time. This chain links TRBV9 with TRBJ2-2; 10 positions match TRBD2. Germline V CDR1 and CDR2: SGDLS, YYNGEE. Unmatched junction bases numbered 4, after V lost 2 bases and J lost 3 bases. The CDR3 is 16 residues long. The CDR3 DNA reads TGTGCCAGCAGCGTCGGTCTAGCGGGAGACACCGGGGAGCTGTTTTTT. Its protein product is CASSVGLAGDTGELFF.

The chain is built from TRBV15 and TRBJ2-7, with D perhaps TRBD1 (5 bases). CDR3 length equals 15 residues. V dropped 0 bases and J dropped 6 bases, with 15 bases sitting between them. Germline V gene lookup returns CDR1 LNHNV and CDR2 YYDKDF (reference sequence). CDR3 in amino acids: CATSRDQWTTSEQYF. CDR3 DNA: TGTGCCACCAGCAGAGATCAGTGGACAACAAGCGAGCAGTACTTC.

V gene TRBV4-1 combines with J gene TRBJ2-1; 7 bases agree with TRBD2. After removal of 5 bases from V and 0 bases from J, the junction contained 16 bases not matched to a gene. Germline V gives CDR1 MGHRA, CDR2 YSYEKL. CDR3 length: 19 residues. The CDR3 is CASSYPPQLAWSSYNEQFF. Here the CDR3 DNA reads TGCGCCAGCAGCTATCCCCCCCAACTAGCGTGGAGCTCCTACAATGAGCAGTTCTTC.

J is TRBJ2-1 and V is TRBV5-1; D uncertain. Germline V CDR1 and CDR2: SGHRS, YFSETQ. V shed 1 base and J shed 0 bases, with 8 bases lying between them. The CDR3 runs 15 residues. The CDR3, as DNA: TGCGCCAGCAGCTTGCTTACGAGCTCCTACAATGAGCAGTTCTTC. It specifies CASSLLTSSYNEQFF.

The chain couples TRBV6-4 to TRBJ1-6, with D possibly TRBD1 on 5 matching bases. Between the trimmed V and J ends, which lost 3 bases and 10 bases, there was a span of 10 bases. The CDR3 runs 13 residues. Germline lookup yields CDR1 MRHNA and CDR2 SNTAGT. CDR3 DNA sequence: TGTGCCAGCAGTGATCAGGGAGGATCACCCCTCCACTTT. It translates to CASSDQGGSPLHF.

The V and J genes are TRBV4-3 and TRBJ2-2; perhaps TRBD2 as D (6 bases). Germline CDR1 is LGHNA and CDR2 is YSLEER. Trimming took off 4 bases at V and 6 bases at J, with 18 bases between the two ends. CDR3 length: 16 amino acids. This CDR3 is CASSRSSGTAPGELFF. For the CDR3, the DNA is TGCGCCAGCAGCCGAAGCTCCGGGACTGCACCCGGGGAGCTGTTTTTT.

The V gene is TRBV7-2, the J gene TRBJ1-6; a weak D match, TRBD1 (6 bases). Trimming stripped 1 base from V and 6 bases from J, with 16 bases between. Germline V gives CDR1 SGHTA, CDR2 FQGNSA. The CDR3 sequence is 17 residues long. The CDR3 loop is CASSLDGTPSFNSPLHF. CDR3 DNA: TGTGCCAGCAGCTTAGACGGGACACCCAGTTTTAATTCACCCCTCCACTTT.

The chain links TRBV7-9 to TRBJ1-1; the D gene is possibly TRBD1 (5 bases). The germline V and J ends were trimmed by 5 bases and 4 bases, with 14 bases remaining between them. Germline CDR1 and CDR2: SEHNR and FQNEAQ (reference sequence). The CDR3 is 14 residues long. CDR3 sequence: CASSAQGVSTEAFF. The CDR3 region has the DNA TGTGCCAGCAGCGCCCAAGGGGTCTCCACTGAAGCTTTCTTT.

The rearrangement joins TRBV27 to TRBJ2-2; 8 bases agree with TRBD2. Trimming at V came to 2 bases and at J to 5 bases, leaving 4 bases not matched to a gene. CDR1 is MNHEY, CDR2 SMNVEV, per germline (reference sequence). CDR3 size: 15 residues. This chain's CDR3 is CASSLAGGGTGELFF. CDR3 nucleotide sequence: TGTGCCAGCAGTTTAGCGGGGGGAGGGACCGGGGAGCTGTTTTTT.

J is TRBJ2-6 and V is TRBV19; no clear D. Per the germline V gene, CDR1 is LNHDA and CDR2 is SQIVND (reference sequence). The CDR3 totals 15 residues. Trimming removed 6 bases at V and 0 bases at J, with 9 bases between. The CDR3 DNA sequence: TGTGCCAGTAGCTATCCTTTCTCTGGGGCCAACGTCCTGACTTTC. Amino acids: CASSYPFSGANVLTF.

The rearrangement uses TRBV19 and TRBJ2-7; 10 bases match TRBD1. The length of the CDR3 is 12 residues. CDR1 and CDR2 (germline): LNHDA, SQIVND (reference sequence). The J segment lost 6 bases and the V segment lost 5 bases, leaving 1 base of the junction unmatched. The CDR3 reads CASSGQGGEQYF. CDR3 DNA sequence: TGTGCCAGTAGTGGACAGGGGGGCGAGCAGTACTTC.

This clone has only a few counts. The rearrangement links TRBV28 to TRBJ2-7; no clear D. Trimming took off 9 bases at V and 8 bases at J, with 17 bases between the two ends. Germline V CDR1 and CDR2: MDHEN, SYDVKM. The CDR3 runs 12 residues. The CDR3 region is CASSQTSFQQYF. CDR3 nucleotides: TGTGCCAGTTCCCAGACTTCTTTCCAGCAGTACTTC.

This clone was observed once. The chain carries TRBV27 and TRBJ1-2; TRBD1 is a possible D gene (5 bases). The germline V gene has CDR1 MNHEY and CDR2 SMNVEV (reference sequence). Trimming took 2 bases from V and 6 from J, leaving 16 bases between them. This CDR3 region has 15 residues. CDR3 bases: TGTGCCAGCAGTTTAGCAGGTCTAGGGGCGGATGGCTACACCTTC. Translated, it gives CASSLAGLGADGYTF.

The rearrangement links TRBV3-1 (or the pseudogene TRBV3-2) to TRBJ1-1, with no clear D. The CDR3 covers 14 residues. V was cut by 1 base and J by 7 bases, with 13 bases left in between. Germline-derived CDR1 and CDR2 are LGHDT and YNNKEL (reference sequence). The CDR3 DNA is TGTGCCAGCAGCCAAGGAATGGACGGACTTGAAGCTTTCTTT. This codes for CASSQGMDGLEAFF.

This chain connects TRBV19 to TRBJ1-5, with D tentatively TRBD1 (5 bases). Germline lookup yields CDR1 LNHDA and CDR2 SQIVND (reference sequence). The CDR3 totals 14 residues. In DNA form, the CDR3 reads TGTGTCACCACAGACAGCCTATTCAATCAGCCCCAGCATTTT. This translates into CVTTDSLFNQPQHF.

The sample holds one count of this clone. The chain couples TRBV6-5 to TRBJ2-7, with 8 bases matching TRBD1. The CDR3 totals 15 residues. V shed 6 bases, J shed 1 base, and the junction held 8 bases outside the gene matches. Germline CDR1 is MNHEY and CDR2 is SVGAGI. CDR3 in amino acids: CASRDSGTGSYEQYF. In DNA form, the CDR3 reads TGTGCCAGCAGAGACTCCGGGACAGGATCCTACGAGCAGTACTTC.

This clone was found a few times. The rearrangement uses TRBV5-1 and TRBJ1-1, with D perhaps TRBD1 (6 bases). Germline-derived CDR1 and CDR2 are SGHRS and YFSETQ. Trimming took off 2 bases at V and 3 bases at J, with 14 bases between the two ends. The CDR3 length is 15 residues. The CDR3 is CASSFQGRGDTEAFF. CDR3 sequence (DNA): TGCGCCAGCAGCTTTCAGGGGCGGGGGGACACTGAAGCTTTCTTT.

The chain carries TRBV4-3 and TRBJ2-7; no firm D call. The V gene's germline CDR1 is LGHNA and CDR2 YSLEER. V was trimmed by 0 bases and J by 0 bases, leaving 6 bases between them. The CDR3 is 14 amino acids. The DNA for the CDR3 is TGCGCCAGCAGCCAAGATCGGGTCTCCTACGAGCAGTACTTC. Translation: CASSQDRVSYEQYF.

A few counts support this clone. V and J are TRBV6-5 and TRBJ1-6; 7 bases align to TRBD1. CDR1 MNHEY and CDR2 SVGAGI come from the germline V gene. This CDR3 has 14 residues. V dropped 4 bases and J dropped 7; count of bases not matched to a gene: 4. CDR3 protein: CASSSTGSNSPLHF. CDR3 sequence (DNA): TGTGCCAGCAGTTCGACAGGGTCCAATTCACCCCTCCACTTT.

This sequence joins TRBV6-1 and TRBJ1-1, with TRBD1 matching 9 bases. The CDR3 totals 18 residues. The V gene's germline CDR1 is MNHNS and CDR2 SASEGT. V lost 2 bases and J lost 4; bases outside the gene matches: 14. Written as DNA, the CDR3 is TGTGCCAGCAGTGAATATCCCCTTTACAGGGGGCAGGGCACTGAAGCTTTCTTT. Protein product: CASSEYPLYRGQGTEAFF.

The rearrangement joins TRBV19 to TRBJ1-5; no clear D gene. Trimming left V 5 bases short and J 2 bases short, with 10 bases between. CDR1 and CDR2 (germline): LNHDA, SQIVND (reference sequence). This CDR3 has 14 amino acids. CDR3 coding DNA: TGTGCCAGTAGTTCGCTCGGGGGCAATCAGCCCCAGCATTTT. This codes for CASSSLGGNQPQHF. The full variable domain, in which reference TRBV19 and TRBJ1-5 provide the parts outside the CDR3, is DGGITQSPKYLFRKEGQNVTLSCEQNLNHDAMYWYRQDPGQGLRLIYYSQIVNDFQKGDIAEGYSVSREKKESFPLTVTSAQKNPTAFYLCASSSLGGNQPQHFGDGTRLSIL.

The chain links TRBV7-3 to TRBJ2-7; TRBD1 matches 7 bases. Germline-derived CDR1 and CDR2 are SGHTA and FQGTGA. The trim removed 5 bases at V and 6 bases at J, leaving 10 bases unmatched. This CDR3 region has 14 residues. In DNA, the CDR3 is TGTGCCAGCAGCCGGGGACAGACCAGCTCCGAGCAGTACTTC. Protein sequence: CASSRGQTSSEQYF.

The chain has TRBV28 and TRBJ1-6, with D possibly TRBD1 on 5 matching bases. The ends were cut back, 6 bases at V and 7 bases at J, with 19 bases in the middle. The CDR3 is made up of 16 amino acids. Germline values: CDR1 MDHEN, CDR2 SYDVKM. CDR3 nucleotides: TGTGCCAGCAGCACGGCAGGGACTGCCGCGAATTCACCCCTCCACTTT. Protein: CASSTAGTAANSPLHF.

This chain links TRBV4-1 with TRBJ2-5, with TRBD2 matching 14 bases. The CDR3 runs 16 residues. Germline trimming cut 4 bases from V and 5 bases from J; bases unmatched to any gene: 6. The germline CDR1 and CDR2 sequences are MGHRA and YSYEKL. The CDR3: CASSPTSGGAWETQYF. In DNA, the CDR3 is TGCGCCAGCAGCCCGACTAGCGGGGGGGCTTGGGAGACCCAGTACTTC.

J is TRBJ1-5 and V is TRBV20-1; a possible D gene is TRBD1 (6 bases). The V gene's germline CDR1 is DFQATT and CDR2 SNEGSKA (reference sequence). Deletions cut 3 bases from V and 3 bases from J, with 12 bases between. This CDR3 has 14 residues. Here the CDR3 DNA reads TGCAGTGCTAGTACCAGGGGAAACAATCAGCCCCAGCATTTT. Translation gives CSASTRGNNQPQHF.

This clone was recorded only once. The rearrangement uses TRBV5-4 and TRBJ2-5; the match to TRBD2 covers 7 bases. With 3 bases clipped from V and 4 bases from J, the junction kept 12 bases outside the gene matches. This CDR3 has 16 residues. Germline values: CDR1 SGHNT, CDR2 YYREEE (reference sequence). The CDR3 nucleotides are TGTGCCAGCAGCTCCGCGCGGGGGTCCCCCATAGAGACCCAGTACTTC. It is translated as CASSSARGSPIETQYF.

A word on this clone: This is likely a read error, given that the CDR3 carries no conserved phenylalanine or tryptophan at its end. The chain carries TRBV7-2 and TRBJ1-1; no clear D. This CDR3 has 13 amino acids. The V end lost 2 bases, the J end lost 2 bases, and 6 bases lay between the germline ends. Germline-derived CDR1 and CDR2 are SGHTA and FQGNSA. Here the CDR3 reads CASSLTENTEAFL. The CDR3 nucleotides read TGTGCCAGCAGCTTAACAGAAAACACTGAAGCTTTCCTT.

This clone was detected a few times. The V call is TRBV9, the J call TRBJ1-2; TRBD1 matches 9 bases. The J segment lost 7 bases and the V segment lost 6 bases, leaving 7 bases of the junction unmatched. This CDR3 is 13 amino acids long. Looked up from germline, CDR1 is SGDLS and CDR2 is YYNGEE. The CDR3 bases are TGTGCCAGCAAGGGACAGGGTCCAACTGGCTACACCTTC. It is translated as CASKGQGPTGYTF.

This clone was observed once. The chain carries TRBV5-1 and TRBJ2-2; the D gene is possibly TRBD1 (6 bases). The length of the CDR3 is 16 residues. Between the trimmed V and J ends, which lost 0 bases and 0 bases, there was a span of 9 bases. Germline V gene data show CDR1 as SGHRS and CDR2 as YFSETQ. CDR3 in DNA: TGCGCCAGCAGCTTGGAAGGGACAACGAACACCGGGGAGCTGTTTTTT. Amino acids: CASSLEGTTNTGELFF. The variable domain in full, completed from reference TRBV5-1 and TRBJ2-2, reads KAGVTQTPRYLIKTRGQQVTLSCSPISGHRSVSWYQQTPGQGLQFLFEYFSETQRNKGNFPGRFSGRQFSNSRSEMNVSTLELGDSALYLCASSLEGTTNTGELFFGEGSRLTVL.

This chain joins TRBV7-2 and TRBJ2-1; 8 bases line up with TRBD2. This CDR3 spans 16 amino acids. J lost 4 bases, V lost 5 bases, and 10 bases had no gene match. The germline CDR1 and CDR2 sequences are SGHTA and FQGNSA. The CDR3 bases are TGTGCCAGCAGCCCAGCGGGAGCGGGGATGTACAATGAGCAGTTCTTC. Its protein product is CASSPAGAGMYNEQFF. Full variable domain (rest looked up from reference TRBV7-2 and TRBJ2-1): GAGVSQSPSNKVTEKGKDVELRCDPISGHTALYWYRQSLGQGLEFLIYFQGNSAPDKSGLPSDRFSAERTGGSVSTLTIQRTQQEDSAVYLCASSPAGAGMYNEQFFGPGTRLTVL.

V gene TRBV6-2 or TRBV6-3 combines with J gene TRBJ2-7; D is uncertain. The CDR3 extends over 12 amino acids. Per the germline V gene, CDR1 is MNHEY and CDR2 is SVGEGT. Trimming removed 4 bases at V and 0 bases at J, with 4 bases between. The CDR3: CASSFSSYEQYF. The CDR3 nucleotides are TGTGCCAGCAGTTTCAGCTCCTACGAGCAGTACTTC.